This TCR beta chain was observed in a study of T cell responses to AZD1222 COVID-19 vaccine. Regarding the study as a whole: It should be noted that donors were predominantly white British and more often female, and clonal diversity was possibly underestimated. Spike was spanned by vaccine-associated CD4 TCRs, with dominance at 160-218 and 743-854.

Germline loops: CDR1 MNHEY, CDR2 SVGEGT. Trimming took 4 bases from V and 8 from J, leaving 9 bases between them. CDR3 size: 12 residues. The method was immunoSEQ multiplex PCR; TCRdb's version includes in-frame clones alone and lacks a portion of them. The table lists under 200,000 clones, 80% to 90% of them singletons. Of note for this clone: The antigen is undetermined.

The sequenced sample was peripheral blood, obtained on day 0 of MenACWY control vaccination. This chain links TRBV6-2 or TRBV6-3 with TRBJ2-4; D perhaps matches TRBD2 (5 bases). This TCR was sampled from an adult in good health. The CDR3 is CASSSFGDIQYF. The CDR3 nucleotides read TGTGCCAGCAGTTCCTTCGGGGACATTCAGTACTTC.